This TCR beta chain was recorded in a study of early T cells in non-severe SARS-CoV-2 infection. This clonotype was detected a few times. The V end lost 7 bases, the J end lost 0 bases, and 12 bases lay between the germline ends. The CDR3 runs 14 residues. The germline CDR1 and CDR2 sequences are SEHNR and FQNEAQ (reference sequence). Individual cDNA molecules each received unique molecular identifiers attached to them. One entry per CDR3 protein, called by TCRdb with MiXCR from the 5' RACE reads. The table lists about 23,000 distinct CDR3 sequences, roughly 4.7% of them singletons. The chain recombines TRBV7-9 with TRBJ1-2, with D possibly matching TRBD1 (5 bases). The TCR sequence derives from an adult who was a healthcare worker with PCR-confirmed SARS-CoV-2 infection or an uninfected control (not recorded which). The sequencing sample was made of whole blood. In DNA, the CDR3 is TGTGCCAGCAATTACGGGACTTCTAACTATGGCTACACCTTC. Translating it yields CASNYGTSNYGYTF. Based on the CDR3 plus reference TRBV7-9 and TRBJ1-2, the full variable domain is DTGVSQNPRHKITKRGQNVTFRCDPISEHNRLYWYRQTLGQGPEFLTYFQNEAQLEKSRLLSDRFSAERPKGSFSTLEIQRTEQGDSAMYLCASNYGTSNYGYTFGSGTRLTVV.